The 10 T cell receptor beta chains below come from one sample, sequenced in a study of T cells in Graves' hyperthyroidism and ophthalmopathy. RNA transcripts gave rise to amplified TCR beta CDR3 regions. The HTBI set primed first-round TCR CDR3 RT-PCR. Each CDR3 protein gets one entry after TCRdb re-called the multiplex PCR reads with MiXCR. The sample lists about 300,000 distinct CDR3 sequences; less than 30% were seen once. Sequencing used blood. The receptors here all came from a man aged 40-49 years with Graves' hyperthyroidism that later progressed to Graves' ophthalmopathy.

This clonotype was observed many times. The chain is built from TRBV25-1 and TRBJ2-3, with 7 bases lining up with TRBD2. The germline V gene has CDR1 MGHDK and CDR2 SYGVNS. Unmatched junction bases numbered 3, after V lost 2 bases and J lost 4 bases. The CDR3 totals 14 residues. CDR3 in DNA: TGTGCCAGCAGTGAAGGACTAGGTTCAGATACGCAGTATTTT. This encodes CASSEGLGSDTQYF.

This clonotype has only a few counts. The chain carries TRBV12-3 or TRBV12-4 and TRBJ1-2, with D possibly matching TRBD1 (5 bases). The CDR3 is made up of 12 amino acids. Trimming left V 2 bases short and J 8 bases short, with 9 bases between. The CDR3: CASSLKGSGYTF. Written as DNA, the CDR3 is TGTGCCAGCAGTTTAAAGGGGTCGGGCTACACCTTC.

This clonotype was counted ten times or more. CDR3 nucleotide sequence: TGTGCCAGCAGTGCCGAGCGGGGCTACGAGCAGTACTTC. This encodes CASSAERGYEQYF. The chain has TRBV28 and TRBJ2-7; 7 bases align to TRBD2. Germline trimming cut 5 bases from V and 3 bases from J; bases unmatched to any gene: 4. The V gene's germline CDR1 is MDHEN and CDR2 SYDVKM. The length of the CDR3 is 13 residues.

Ten or more counts support this clonotype. V usage is TRBV20-1 and J usage is TRBJ2-7; TRBD2 aligns across 10 bases. V was clipped by 2 bases and J by 3 bases; unmatched bases: 7. The CDR3 totals 15 residues. Germline V gives CDR1 DFQATT, CDR2 SNEGSKA (reference sequence). The CDR3: CSARLRTSGLYEQYF. For the CDR3, the DNA is TGCAGTGCTAGATTACGGACTAGCGGTCTCTACGAGCAGTACTTC.

In its sample, this clonotype was seen many times. The rearrangement links TRBV6-1 to TRBJ2-6; D is perhaps TRBD1 (5 bases). Per the germline V gene, CDR1 is MNHNS and CDR2 is SASEGT. The CDR3 loop spans 18 amino acids. Between the trimmed V and J ends, which lost 0 bases and 0 bases, there was a span of 12 bases. CDR3 in amino acids: CASSEAGDRLSGANVLTF. The CDR3 coding sequence is TGTGCCAGCAGTGAAGCTGGAGACAGACTCTCTGGGGCCAACGTCCTGACTTTC.

The chain employs TRBV12-3 or TRBV12-4 and TRBJ2-5; a weak D match, TRBD1 (5 bases). Trimming removed 5 bases at V and 1 base at J, with 11 bases between. The CDR3 consists of 14 residues. Here the CDR3 DNA reads TGTGCCAGCAGTGATATGCAGGGCCAAGAGACCCAGTACTTC. This codes for CASSDMQGQETQYF.

This clonotype appeared a single time. The genes are TRBV28 and TRBJ1-2; D uncertain. The CDR3 runs to 13 residues. The germline V gene encodes CDR1 MDHEN and CDR2 SYDVKM. Trimming cost V 2 bases and J 8 bases, with 12 bases left between them. CDR3 sequence (DNA): TGTGCCAGCAGTTTACGGCGCCTTGCGGGCTACACCTTC. Protein product: CASSLRRLAGYTF.

This clonotype showed up many times. The V call is TRBV11-2, the J call TRBJ2-2; maybe TRBD1 (7 bases). From germline, CDR1 is SGHAT and CDR2 FQNNGV. CDR3 size: 16 residues. The ends were cut back, 6 bases at V and 3 bases at J, with 17 bases in the middle. CDR3: CASRTLQGGDTGELFF. CDR3 sequence (DNA): TGTGCCAGCAGGACCCTCCAGGGGGGAGACACCGGGGAGCTGTTTTTT.

This clonotype showed up many times. The rearrangement links TRBV20-1 to TRBJ1-5; D is possibly TRBD1 (5 bases). The V and J ends lost 1 base and 6 bases respectively, with 10 bases between them. This CDR3 is 13 amino acids long. Germline V gives CDR1 DFQATT, CDR2 SNEGSKA (reference sequence). The chain's CDR3 is CSARGQLSQPQHF. The CDR3 region has the DNA TGCAGTGCTAGAGGACAGCTAAGTCAGCCCCAGCATTTT.

This clonotype was seen repeatedly, ten times or more. The chain carries TRBV5-4 and TRBJ2-2; a possible D gene is TRBD2 (7 bases). V was trimmed by 2 bases and J by 4 bases, leaving 15 bases between them. This CDR3 has 16 amino acids. Per the germline V gene, CDR1 is SGHNT and CDR2 is YYREEE (reference sequence). The CDR3 reads CASSFGGLGGTGELFF. CDR3 bases: TGTGCCAGCAGCTTCGGCGGACTAGGGGGCACCGGGGAGCTGTTTTTT.